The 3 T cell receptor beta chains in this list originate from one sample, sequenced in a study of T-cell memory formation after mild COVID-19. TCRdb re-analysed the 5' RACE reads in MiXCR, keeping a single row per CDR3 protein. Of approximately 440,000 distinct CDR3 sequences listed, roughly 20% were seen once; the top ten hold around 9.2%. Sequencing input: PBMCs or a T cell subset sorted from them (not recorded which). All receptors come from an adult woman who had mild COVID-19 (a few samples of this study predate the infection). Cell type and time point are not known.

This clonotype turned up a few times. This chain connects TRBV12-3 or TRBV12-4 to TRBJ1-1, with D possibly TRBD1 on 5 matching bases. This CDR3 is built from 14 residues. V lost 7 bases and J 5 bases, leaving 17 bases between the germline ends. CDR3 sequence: CASTQMEGQTEAFF. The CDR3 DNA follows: TGTGCCAGCACCCAGATGGAGGGGCAGACTGAAGCTTTCTTT.

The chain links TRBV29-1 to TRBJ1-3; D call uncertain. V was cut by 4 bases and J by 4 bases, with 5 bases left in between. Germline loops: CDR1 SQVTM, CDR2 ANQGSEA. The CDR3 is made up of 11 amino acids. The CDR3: CSVGTGNTIYF. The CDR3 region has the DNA TGCAGCGTTGGAACCGGAAACACCATATATTTT.

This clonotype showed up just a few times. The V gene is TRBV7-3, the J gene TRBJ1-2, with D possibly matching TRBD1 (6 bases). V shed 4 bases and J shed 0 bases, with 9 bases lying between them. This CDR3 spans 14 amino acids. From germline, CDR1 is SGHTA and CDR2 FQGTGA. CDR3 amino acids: CASSSGQTNYGYTF. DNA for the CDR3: TGTGCCAGCAGCTCTGGACAGACTAACTATGGCTACACCTTC.